These T cell receptor beta chains were read from a single sample in a study of human T cells and chemical hapten exposure. TCRdb ran MiXCR on the RACE reads and lists one entry per CDR3 protein. The sample includes 300,000 to 450,000 distinct CDR3 sequences, 4% to 6% of them seen just once. Sample: whole blood, taken in connection with sensitization to the hapten diphenylcyclopropenone (DPC). Receptors originate from a woman in her forties or fifties with alopecia areata. Some clones in this sample may be carry-over from other donors' samples. Each CDR3 is given with its conserved first and last residue. The order of the fields is J gene, clone size, V gene, D gene, CDR3 DNA, CDR3 protein. The D gene is left open where the match is weak. Not every row has a clone size; where given, it reads once, few, many or a size class.

>TRBJ2-2|many|TRBV11-2|-
TGTGCCAGCAGCTTAAACGTCCAGGCGGTCTCCGGGGAGCTGTTTTTT
CASSLNVQAVSGELFF
>TRBJ2-3|few|TRBV5-1|TRBD2
TGCGCCAGCAGCTCGGAAGGAGGACTAGCGGGAGGGTCTAGCACAGATACGCAGTATTTT
CASSSEGGLAGGSSTDTQYF
>TRBJ1-1|many|TRBV6-6|-
TGTGCCAGCAGTTACTCAGGGATTAGGACTGAAGCTTTCTTT
CASSYSGIRTEAFF
>TRBJ2-1|-|TRBV9|-
TGTGCCAGCAGCGTAGAAACGGGGCCGGTAAGCTACAATGAGCAGTTCTTC
CASSVETGPVSYNEQFF
>TRBJ1-1|many|TRBV6-5|TRBD1
TGTGCCAGCAGGAGGGACAGGCGGGGCACTGAAGCTTTCTTT
CASRRDRRGTEAFF
>TRBJ1-2|-|TRBV6-5|TRBD1
TGTGCCAGCAGTTACTCAGGGACAGTTAACTATGGCTACACCTTC
CASSYSGTVNYGYTF
>TRBJ2-3|many|TRBV11-2|TRBD2
TGTGCCAGCAGCCCTACTAGCGGGGGGCAGTATTTT
CASSPTSGGQYF
>TRBJ1-2|few|TRBV12-3/TRBV12-4|-
TGTGCCAGCAGCGGGACACCTTTCTATGGCTACACCTTC
CASSGTPFYGYTF
>TRBJ2-1|many|TRBV7-2|TRBD2
TGTGCCAGCGGACCTAGCGGGGGCTCCTACAATGAGCAGTTCTTC
CASGPSGGSYNEQFF
>TRBJ2-7|-|TRBV20-1|TRBD1
TGCAGTGCTGCGGACAGGGGGGTGTCCTACGAGCAGTACTTC
CSAADRGVSYEQYF
>TRBJ2-7|-|TRBV15|-
TGTGCCACCAGCACAAGCAGGGGACTGTACGAGCAGTACTTC
CATSTSRGLYEQYF
>TRBJ2-7|few|TRBV5-1|-
TGCGCCAGCAGCGTGACCGGGACGGTGAGGAAGCAGTACTTC
CASSVTGTVRKQYF
>TRBJ2-1|-|TRBV2|-
TGTGCCAGCAGTGAATATCCGGGGGAGCAGTTCTTC
CASSEYPGEQFF
>TRBJ1-1|few|TRBV6-1|-
TGTGCCAGCAGTGAACCAGGGCGGGGGAGCACTGAAGCTTTCTTT
CASSEPGRGSTEAFF
>TRBJ1-1|-|TRBV29-1|-
TGCAGCGTTGAAGATCTTACTGAAGCTTTCTTT
CSVEDLTEAFF
>TRBJ2-4|-|TRBV18|-
TGTGCCAGCTCACCAGGCCCGCAAAACATTCAGTACTTC
CASSPGPQNIQYF
>TRBJ1-1|-|TRBV6-5|TRBD1
TGTGCCAGCAGTTATATGCCGGGACAGGGGTTCGGCATGAACACTGAAGCTTTCTTT
CASSYMPGQGFGMNTEAFF
>TRBJ1-1|-|TRBV9|TRBD1
TGTGCCAGCGGGCCAGGGGGCCGGACTGAAGCTTTCTTT
CASGPGGRTEAFF
>TRBJ2-3|few|TRBV28|-
TGTGCCAGCAGTTCGGGTGGGGAGGCAGATACGCAGTATTTT
CASSSGGEADTQYF
>TRBJ2-1|-|TRBV2|-
TGTGCCAGCTGGGTCCCGGAAAAATACGAGCAGTTCTTC
CASWVPEKYEQFF
>TRBJ2-6|-|TRBV20-1|-
TGCAGTGCCGAGGCGGGGGCCAACGTCCTGACTTTC
CSAEAGANVLTF
>TRBJ1-4|-|TRBV5-5|TRBD1
TGTGCCACCAGTCGAGGGACAGGCGGTAATGAAAAACTGTTTTTT
CATSRGTGGNEKLFF
>TRBJ1-1|few|TRBV6-5|-
TGTGCCAGCAGTTACAGGGCCGGGGGACTCAAAGGAGCTTTCTTT
CASSYRAGGLKGAFF
>TRBJ1-2|few|TRBV7-8|-
TGTGCCAGCAGCTTAGTCCCGGGCGCCCGATCTCATGGCTACACCTTC
CASSLVPGARSHGYTF
>TRBJ1-5|-|TRBV2|-
TGTGCCAGTCATGGAGGGGAATCGAGACAGCCCCAGCATTTT
CASHGGESRQPQHF
>TRBJ2-3|many|TRBV5-1|-
TGCGCCAGCAGCTTGGGAGCAGTATTTTCTAGCACAGATACGCAGTATTTT
CASSLGAVFSSTDTQYF
>TRBJ2-3|-|TRBV2|-
TGTGCCAGCAAGGCGCAGGGTTTAGGCACAGATACGCAGTATTTT
CASKAQGLGTDTQYF
>TRBJ2-7|-|TRBV2|-
TGTGCCAGCAGTGAAATAGGCAGGGAGGACGAGCAGTACTTC
CASSEIGREDEQYF
>TRBJ2-5|few|TRBV3-1|-
TGTGCCAGCAGCTGGTCCGGGGAGACCCAGTACTTC
CASSWSGETQYF
>TRBJ1-1|-|TRBV3-1|-
TGTGCCAGCAGCCAAGCGCGGGGAGTGCCTGAAGCTTTCTTT
CASSQARGVPEAFF
>TRBJ2-5|many|TRBV7-8|-
TGTGCCAGCAGCACCCGACTCAGGGAAGAGACCCAGTACTTC
CASSTRLREETQYF
>TRBJ1-6|few|TRBV12-3/TRBV12-4|TRBD1
TGTGCCAGCAGTTTGACAGGGGGTGAAGGTTCACCCCTCCACTTT
CASSLTGGEGSPLHF
>TRBJ2-3|many|TRBV9|-
TGTGCCAGCAGCGTAGACCGACAAACCGGGGCAGATACGCAGTATTTT
CASSVDRQTGADTQYF
>TRBJ1-2|few|TRBV20-1|-
TGCAGTGCTATTCGACAGAAACCTTATGGCTACACCTTC
CSAIRQKPYGYTF
>TRBJ1-2|many|TRBV4-3|TRBD1
TGCGCCAGCAGCCTTGAAGGGGGCCTACGGTTCTATGGCTACACCTTC
CASSLEGGLRFYGYTF
>TRBJ1-1|-|TRBV5-1|TRBD1
TGCGCCAGCAGCTTCCAGGGGGCCAGGAACACTGAAGCTTTCTTT
CASSFQGARNTEAFF
>TRBJ1-6|-|TRBV14|-
TGTGCCAGCGGGCGAGCTCATAATTCACCCCTCCACTTT
CASGRAHNSPLHF
>TRBJ2-7|few|TRBV10-3|TRBD2
TGTGCCATCAGTGAGTCGTTGGCTAGCGGGGGCGGCGAGCAGTACTTC
CAISESLASGGGEQYF
>TRBJ2-7|many|TRBV19|-
TGTGCCAGTAGTGGGACAAACTACGAGCAGTACTTC
CASSGTNYEQYF
>TRBJ1-2|few|TRBV6-2/TRBV6-3|-
TGTGCCAGCAGTCCCGACAGTACGAACTATGGCTACACCTTC
CASSPDSTNYGYTF
>TRBJ2-7|many|TRBV6-1|-
TGTGCCAGCAGTGATTGGGGGAAGGGCTACGAGCAGTACTTC
CASSDWGKGYEQYF
>TRBJ2-7|-|TRBV7-9|-
TGTGCCAGCAGCTCCGATCCCTACGAGCAGTACTTC
CASSSDPYEQYF
>TRBJ2-5|-|TRBV5-1|TRBD2
TGCGCCAGCAGCTTGGGAAGCGGGGAAGAGACCCAGTACTTC
CASSLGSGEETQYF
>TRBJ2-7|-|TRBV5-1|TRBD2
TGCGCCAGCAGCCGGACTAGCGGGAAATACGAGCAGTACTTC
CASSRTSGKYEQYF
>TRBJ1-2|-|TRBV3-1|TRBD1
TGTGCCAGCAGCCAAGGGGACAGGGTTCGGAACTATGGCTACACCTTC
CASSQGDRVRNYGYTF
>TRBJ2-3|-|TRBV9|TRBD2
TGTGCCAGCAGCCTTACTAGCGGCGATACGCAGTATTTT
CASSLTSGDTQYF
>TRBJ2-7|many|TRBV29-1|-
TGCAGCGTGCGTGTGGCGGGGCGAAGCTCCTACGAGCAGTACTTC
CSVRVAGRSSYEQYF
>TRBJ2-7|many|TRBV20-1|TRBD2
TGCAGTGCTAAAGGACTAGCTTGGAACGAGCAGTACTTC
CSAKGLAWNEQYF
>TRBJ1-5|-|TRBV12-3/TRBV12-4|-
TGTGCCAGCAGGGCACGCACAAATCAGCCCCAGCATTTT
CASRARTNQPQHF
>TRBJ1-3|many|TRBV12-3/TRBV12-4|-
TGTGCCAGCAGCCTGGAGAGAAACACCATATATTTT
CASSLERNTIYF
>TRBJ2-5|few|TRBV5-6|-
TGTGCCAGCAGCTCGTCGGGGGGCTTAGAAGAGACCCAGTACTTC
CASSSSGGLEETQYF
>TRBJ1-5|-|TRBV2|TRBD1
TGTGCCAGCGGGAGAACAGGGGCCTTCAATCAGCCCCAGCATTTT
CASGRTGAFNQPQHF
>TRBJ1-6|-|TRBV11-2|-
TGTGCCAGCAGCTTAGATCTAATAGATGGTTCACCCCTCCACTTT
CASSLDLIDGSPLHF
>TRBJ1-1|-|TRBV23-1|-
TGCGCCAGCAGTCCAGCTCTCCGGGACGATAGAGCTTTCTTT
CASSPALRDDRAFF
>TRBJ2-3|many|TRBV12-3/TRBV12-4|TRBD2
TGTGCCAGCAGTTTAGTAGCGGGAGGATGGGCAGATACGCAGTATTTT
CASSLVAGGWADTQYF
>TRBJ2-1|many|TRBV12-3/TRBV12-4|-
TGTGCCAGCAGTTTCCCTCCAAACGTCGATGAGCAGTTCTTC
CASSFPPNVDEQFF
>TRBJ1-2|many|TRBV13|-
TGTGCCGTAGGCGAGGGGGGAGATGGCTACACCTTC
CAVGEGGDGYTF
>TRBJ2-1|-|TRBV6-2/TRBV6-3|-
TGTGCCAGCAGTTACCCGCCAGGGAGCTCCTACAATGAGCAGTTCTTC
CASSYPPGSSYNEQFF